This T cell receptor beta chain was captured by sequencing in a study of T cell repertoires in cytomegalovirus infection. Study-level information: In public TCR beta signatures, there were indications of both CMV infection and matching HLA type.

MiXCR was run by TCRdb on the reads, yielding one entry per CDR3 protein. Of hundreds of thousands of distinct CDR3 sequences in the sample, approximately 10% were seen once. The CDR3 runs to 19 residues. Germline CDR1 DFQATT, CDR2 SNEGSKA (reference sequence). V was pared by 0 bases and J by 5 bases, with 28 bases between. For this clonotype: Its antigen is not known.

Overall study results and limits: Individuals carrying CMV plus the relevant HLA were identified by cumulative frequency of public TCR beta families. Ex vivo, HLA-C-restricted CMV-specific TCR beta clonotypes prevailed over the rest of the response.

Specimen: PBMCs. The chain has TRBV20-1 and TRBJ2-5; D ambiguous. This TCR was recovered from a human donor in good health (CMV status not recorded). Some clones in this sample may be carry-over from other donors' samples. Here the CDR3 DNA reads TGCAGTGCTAGAGATCTCCGGCAAGGGATTAGGAGCCGTTGGGAGACCCAGTACTTC. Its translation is CSARDLRQGIRSRWETQYF.